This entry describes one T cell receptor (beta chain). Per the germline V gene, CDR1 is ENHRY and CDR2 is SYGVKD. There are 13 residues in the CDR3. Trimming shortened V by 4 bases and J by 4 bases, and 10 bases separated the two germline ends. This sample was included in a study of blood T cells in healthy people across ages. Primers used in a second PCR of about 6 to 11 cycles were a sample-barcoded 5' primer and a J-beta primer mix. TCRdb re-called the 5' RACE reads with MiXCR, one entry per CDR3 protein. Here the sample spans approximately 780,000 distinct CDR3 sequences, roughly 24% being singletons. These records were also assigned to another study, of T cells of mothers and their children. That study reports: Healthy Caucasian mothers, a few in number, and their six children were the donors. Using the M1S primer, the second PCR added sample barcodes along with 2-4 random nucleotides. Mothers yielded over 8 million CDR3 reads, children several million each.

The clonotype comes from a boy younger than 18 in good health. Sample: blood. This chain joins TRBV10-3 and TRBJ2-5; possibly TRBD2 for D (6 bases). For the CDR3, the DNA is TGTGCCATCAGTGCGGGGGAAAGAGAGACCCAGTACTTC. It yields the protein CAISAGERETQYF.